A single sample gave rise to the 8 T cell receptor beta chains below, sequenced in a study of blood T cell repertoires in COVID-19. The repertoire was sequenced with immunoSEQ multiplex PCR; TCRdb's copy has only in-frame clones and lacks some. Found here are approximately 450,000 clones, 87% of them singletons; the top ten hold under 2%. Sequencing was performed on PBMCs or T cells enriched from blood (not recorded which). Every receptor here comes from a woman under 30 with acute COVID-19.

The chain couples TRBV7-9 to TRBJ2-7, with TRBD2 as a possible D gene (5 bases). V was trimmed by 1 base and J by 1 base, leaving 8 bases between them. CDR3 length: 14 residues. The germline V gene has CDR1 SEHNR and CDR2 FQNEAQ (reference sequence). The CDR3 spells CASSLGTASYEQYF. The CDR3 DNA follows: TGTGCCAGCAGCTTAGGGACTGCTTCCTACGAGCAGTACTTC.

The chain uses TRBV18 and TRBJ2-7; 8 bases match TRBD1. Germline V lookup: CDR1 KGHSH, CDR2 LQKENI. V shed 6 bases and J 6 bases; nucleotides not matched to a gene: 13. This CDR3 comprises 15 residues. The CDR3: CASSPTGEFKSEQYF. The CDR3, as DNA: TGTGCCAGCTCTCCGACAGGGGAGTTCAAGAGCGAGCAGTACTTC. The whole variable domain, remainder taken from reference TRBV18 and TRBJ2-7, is NAGVMQNPRHLVRRRGQEARLRCSPMKGHSHVYWYRQLPEEGLKFMVYLQKENIIDESGMPKERFSAEFPKEGPSILRIQQVVRGDSAAYFCASSPTGEFKSEQYFGPGTRLTVT.

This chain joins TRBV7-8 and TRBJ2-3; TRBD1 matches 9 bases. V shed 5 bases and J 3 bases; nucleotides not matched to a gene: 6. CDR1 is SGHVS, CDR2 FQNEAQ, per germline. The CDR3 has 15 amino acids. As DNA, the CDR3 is TGTGCCAGCAGCCCTCGACAGGGGGAGACAGATACGCAGTATTTT. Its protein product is CASSPRQGETDTQYF.

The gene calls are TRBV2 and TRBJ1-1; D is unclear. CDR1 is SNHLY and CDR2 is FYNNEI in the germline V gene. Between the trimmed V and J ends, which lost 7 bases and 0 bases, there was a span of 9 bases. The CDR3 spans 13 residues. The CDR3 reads CASNADLNTEAFF. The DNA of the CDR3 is TGTGCCAGCAATGCAGATTTGAACACTGAAGCTTTCTTT.

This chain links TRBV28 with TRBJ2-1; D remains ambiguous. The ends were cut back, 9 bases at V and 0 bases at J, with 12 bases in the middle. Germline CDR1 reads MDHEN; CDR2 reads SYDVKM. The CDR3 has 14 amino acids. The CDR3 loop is CASTLESSYNEQFF. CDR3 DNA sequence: TGTGCCAGTACTTTAGAGAGCTCCTACAATGAGCAGTTCTTC.

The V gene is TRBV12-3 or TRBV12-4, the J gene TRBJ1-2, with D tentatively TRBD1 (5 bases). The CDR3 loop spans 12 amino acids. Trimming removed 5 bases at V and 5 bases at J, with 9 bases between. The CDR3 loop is CASSAGPYGYTF. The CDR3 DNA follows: TGTGCCAGCAGTGCGGGACCTTATGGCTACACCTTC.

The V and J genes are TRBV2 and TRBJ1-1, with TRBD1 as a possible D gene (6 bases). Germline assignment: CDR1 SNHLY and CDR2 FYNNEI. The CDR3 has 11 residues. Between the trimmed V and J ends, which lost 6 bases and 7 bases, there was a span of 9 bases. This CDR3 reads CASRDRGEAFF. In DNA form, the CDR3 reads TGTGCCAGCAGGGACAGAGGTGAAGCTTTCTTT.

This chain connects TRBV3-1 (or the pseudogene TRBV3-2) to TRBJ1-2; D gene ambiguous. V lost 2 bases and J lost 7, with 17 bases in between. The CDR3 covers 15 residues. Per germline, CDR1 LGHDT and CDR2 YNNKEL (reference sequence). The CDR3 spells CASSQRHTTEGGYTF. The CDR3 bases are TGTGCCAGCAGCCAACGACATACAACGGAAGGTGGCTACACCTTC.